The 2 T cell receptor beta chains in this list originate from one sample, sequenced in a study of shared clonotypes between healthy human individuals. Libraries were prepared by immunoSEQ multiplex PCR; TCRdb keeps only in-frame clonotypes and omits some of them. In the table there are 2,500,000 or so clones, 85% to 95% of which are singletons. Sequenced material: naive CD4+ T cells from PBMCs. Sample subset: CD45RA+ positively selected. The source of these receptors is a young man in good health. Some clones in this sample may be carry-over from other donors' samples.

This chain joins TRBV28 and TRBJ1-6; D gene unclear. The germline CDR1 and CDR2 sequences are MDHEN and SYDVKM. The CDR3 is 13 amino acids. V dropped 6 bases and J dropped 10 bases, with 13 bases sitting between them. CDR3 amino acids: CASRGLVSSPLHF. The CDR3 bases are TGTGCCAGCAGGGGTTTAGTATCGTCACCCCTCCACTTT.

This chain connects TRBV6-1 to TRBJ1-2; 10 bases agree with TRBD1. The CDR3 consists of 14 residues. CDR1 and CDR2 (germline): MNHNS, SASEGT. V was clipped by 4 bases and J by 2 bases; unmatched bases: 1. In DNA, the CDR3 is TGTGCCAGCAGTGGACAGGGGGCCAACTATGGCTACACCTTC. It encodes CASSGQGANYGYTF.